The 10 T cell receptor beta chains below come from one sample, sequenced in a study of blood T cell repertoires in COVID-19. Only in-frame clones appear in the TCRdb table, and some are missing; sequencing was by immunoSEQ multiplex PCR. The table lists roughly 200,000 clones, 85% of them singletons. The sequencing input was PBMCs or T cells enriched from blood (not recorded which). These TCRs come from a middle-aged man who had recovered from COVID-19.

CDR3 sequence: CASSVEQGGQGEQYF. The CDR3 coding sequence is TGTGCCAGCAGCGTAGAGCAGGGGGGCCAGGGCGAGCAGTACTTC. The V call is TRBV9, the J call TRBJ2-7; D is possibly TRBD1 (7 bases). The CDR3 consists of 15 residues. From germline, CDR1 is SGDLS and CDR2 YYNGEE. Trimming cost V 0 bases and J 6 bases, with 16 bases left between them.

J is TRBJ2-7 and V is TRBV10-3; 8 bases map to TRBD2. This CDR3 has 13 residues. Germline loops: CDR1 ENHRY, CDR2 SYGVKD. The V gene end was trimmed by 10 bases and the J gene end by 3 bases; junction bases not matched to a gene: 8. As DNA, the CDR3 is TGTGCCACCTACACTAGCGGCAACTACGAGCAGTACTTC. Protein sequence: CATYTSGNYEQYF.

The chain joins TRBV19 to TRBJ2-7, with 9 bases aligning to TRBD2. Losses at the gene ends were 6 bases for V and 2 bases for J; bases not matched to a gene: 8. The CDR3 covers 15 residues. CDR1 is LNHDA, CDR2 SQIVND, per germline (reference sequence). The CDR3 is CASRLVAGDTYEQYF. The CDR3 DNA is TGTGCCAGTAGACTGGTAGCGGGGGATACCTACGAGCAGTACTTC.

The CDR3 loop is CASSLAIGTANGNTIYF. The CDR3 DNA reads as TGTGCCAGCAGCTTAGCCATTGGGACAGCTAATGGAAACACCATATATTTT. The chain links TRBV7-2 to TRBJ1-3; 7 positions agree with TRBD1. V lost 0 bases and J lost 3; bases outside the gene matches: 8. The V gene's germline CDR1 is SGHTA and CDR2 FQGNSA. This CDR3 is 17 amino acids long.

This chain joins TRBV2 and TRBJ1-1, with TRBD1 as a possible D gene (5 bases). V shed 5 bases and J shed 6 bases, with 10 bases lying between them. The CDR3 is 12 amino acids. The V gene's germline CDR1 is SNHLY and CDR2 FYNNEI. The CDR3 protein is CASSPRVSEAFF. The DNA of the CDR3 is TGTGCCAGCAGTCCCAGGGTATCTGAAGCTTTCTTT.

V gene TRBV5-6 combines with J gene TRBJ1-5, with 9 bases matching TRBD1. Germline lookup yields CDR1 SGHDT and CDR2 YYEEEE. The CDR3 spans 18 residues. V trimming: 3 bases; J trimming: 0 bases; junction bases outside the gene matches: 10. The CDR3, as DNA: TGTGCCAGCAGCTACTGGACAGGGGCCTCCTATAGCAATCAGCCCCAGCATTTT. This translates into CASSYWTGASYSNQPQHF.

Comments on this clone: The same CDR3 is also encoded by other DNA sequences in this sample. This chain links TRBV30 with TRBJ2-1; 10 bases are shared with TRBD2. Germline V lookup: CDR1 GTSNPN, CDR2 SVGIG (reference sequence). The CDR3 totals 12 residues. J lost 6 bases, V lost 4 bases, and 0 bases had no gene match. CDR3 in DNA: TGTGCCTGGACTAGCGGGAGCAATGAGCAGTTCTTC. The encoded protein is CAWTSGSNEQFF.

The chain couples TRBV5-1 to TRBJ1-1; D is unclear. Germline V CDR1 and CDR2: SGHRS, YFSETQ. The V gene lost 5 bases and the J gene lost 1 base, with 12 bases spanning the gap. The CDR3 spans 14 residues. CDR3 sequence reads: CASSPNRRNTEAFF. In nucleotides, the CDR3 is TGCGCCAGCAGTCCAAACAGAAGGAACACTGAAGCTTTCTTT. The variable domain in full, completed from reference TRBV5-1 and TRBJ1-1, reads KAGVTQTPRYLIKTRGQQVTLSCSPISGHRSVSWYQQTPGQGLQFLFEYFSETQRNKGNFPGRFSGRQFSNSRSEMNVSTLELGDSALYLCASSPNRRNTEAFFGQGTRLTVV.

The V call is TRBV3-1 (or the pseudogene TRBV3-2), the J call TRBJ2-7; D remains unclear. Per the germline V gene, CDR1 is LGHDT and CDR2 is YNNKEL (reference sequence). V lost 0 bases and J lost 3, with 12 bases in between. There are 15 residues in the CDR3. The CDR3 region has the DNA TGTGCCAGCAGCCAAGATCTCGGCAGGTTCTACGAGCAGTACTTC. Translation gives CASSQDLGRFYEQYF.

V is TRBV19 and J is TRBJ1-3; D unresolved. CDR1 LNHDA and CDR2 SQIVND come from the germline V gene (reference sequence). The V and J ends lost 3 bases and 0 bases respectively, with 6 bases between them. The CDR3 is 14 residues long. Here the CDR3 reads CASSIQFSGNTIYF. CDR3 in DNA: TGTGCCAGTAGTATTCAGTTCTCTGGAAACACCATATATTTT.